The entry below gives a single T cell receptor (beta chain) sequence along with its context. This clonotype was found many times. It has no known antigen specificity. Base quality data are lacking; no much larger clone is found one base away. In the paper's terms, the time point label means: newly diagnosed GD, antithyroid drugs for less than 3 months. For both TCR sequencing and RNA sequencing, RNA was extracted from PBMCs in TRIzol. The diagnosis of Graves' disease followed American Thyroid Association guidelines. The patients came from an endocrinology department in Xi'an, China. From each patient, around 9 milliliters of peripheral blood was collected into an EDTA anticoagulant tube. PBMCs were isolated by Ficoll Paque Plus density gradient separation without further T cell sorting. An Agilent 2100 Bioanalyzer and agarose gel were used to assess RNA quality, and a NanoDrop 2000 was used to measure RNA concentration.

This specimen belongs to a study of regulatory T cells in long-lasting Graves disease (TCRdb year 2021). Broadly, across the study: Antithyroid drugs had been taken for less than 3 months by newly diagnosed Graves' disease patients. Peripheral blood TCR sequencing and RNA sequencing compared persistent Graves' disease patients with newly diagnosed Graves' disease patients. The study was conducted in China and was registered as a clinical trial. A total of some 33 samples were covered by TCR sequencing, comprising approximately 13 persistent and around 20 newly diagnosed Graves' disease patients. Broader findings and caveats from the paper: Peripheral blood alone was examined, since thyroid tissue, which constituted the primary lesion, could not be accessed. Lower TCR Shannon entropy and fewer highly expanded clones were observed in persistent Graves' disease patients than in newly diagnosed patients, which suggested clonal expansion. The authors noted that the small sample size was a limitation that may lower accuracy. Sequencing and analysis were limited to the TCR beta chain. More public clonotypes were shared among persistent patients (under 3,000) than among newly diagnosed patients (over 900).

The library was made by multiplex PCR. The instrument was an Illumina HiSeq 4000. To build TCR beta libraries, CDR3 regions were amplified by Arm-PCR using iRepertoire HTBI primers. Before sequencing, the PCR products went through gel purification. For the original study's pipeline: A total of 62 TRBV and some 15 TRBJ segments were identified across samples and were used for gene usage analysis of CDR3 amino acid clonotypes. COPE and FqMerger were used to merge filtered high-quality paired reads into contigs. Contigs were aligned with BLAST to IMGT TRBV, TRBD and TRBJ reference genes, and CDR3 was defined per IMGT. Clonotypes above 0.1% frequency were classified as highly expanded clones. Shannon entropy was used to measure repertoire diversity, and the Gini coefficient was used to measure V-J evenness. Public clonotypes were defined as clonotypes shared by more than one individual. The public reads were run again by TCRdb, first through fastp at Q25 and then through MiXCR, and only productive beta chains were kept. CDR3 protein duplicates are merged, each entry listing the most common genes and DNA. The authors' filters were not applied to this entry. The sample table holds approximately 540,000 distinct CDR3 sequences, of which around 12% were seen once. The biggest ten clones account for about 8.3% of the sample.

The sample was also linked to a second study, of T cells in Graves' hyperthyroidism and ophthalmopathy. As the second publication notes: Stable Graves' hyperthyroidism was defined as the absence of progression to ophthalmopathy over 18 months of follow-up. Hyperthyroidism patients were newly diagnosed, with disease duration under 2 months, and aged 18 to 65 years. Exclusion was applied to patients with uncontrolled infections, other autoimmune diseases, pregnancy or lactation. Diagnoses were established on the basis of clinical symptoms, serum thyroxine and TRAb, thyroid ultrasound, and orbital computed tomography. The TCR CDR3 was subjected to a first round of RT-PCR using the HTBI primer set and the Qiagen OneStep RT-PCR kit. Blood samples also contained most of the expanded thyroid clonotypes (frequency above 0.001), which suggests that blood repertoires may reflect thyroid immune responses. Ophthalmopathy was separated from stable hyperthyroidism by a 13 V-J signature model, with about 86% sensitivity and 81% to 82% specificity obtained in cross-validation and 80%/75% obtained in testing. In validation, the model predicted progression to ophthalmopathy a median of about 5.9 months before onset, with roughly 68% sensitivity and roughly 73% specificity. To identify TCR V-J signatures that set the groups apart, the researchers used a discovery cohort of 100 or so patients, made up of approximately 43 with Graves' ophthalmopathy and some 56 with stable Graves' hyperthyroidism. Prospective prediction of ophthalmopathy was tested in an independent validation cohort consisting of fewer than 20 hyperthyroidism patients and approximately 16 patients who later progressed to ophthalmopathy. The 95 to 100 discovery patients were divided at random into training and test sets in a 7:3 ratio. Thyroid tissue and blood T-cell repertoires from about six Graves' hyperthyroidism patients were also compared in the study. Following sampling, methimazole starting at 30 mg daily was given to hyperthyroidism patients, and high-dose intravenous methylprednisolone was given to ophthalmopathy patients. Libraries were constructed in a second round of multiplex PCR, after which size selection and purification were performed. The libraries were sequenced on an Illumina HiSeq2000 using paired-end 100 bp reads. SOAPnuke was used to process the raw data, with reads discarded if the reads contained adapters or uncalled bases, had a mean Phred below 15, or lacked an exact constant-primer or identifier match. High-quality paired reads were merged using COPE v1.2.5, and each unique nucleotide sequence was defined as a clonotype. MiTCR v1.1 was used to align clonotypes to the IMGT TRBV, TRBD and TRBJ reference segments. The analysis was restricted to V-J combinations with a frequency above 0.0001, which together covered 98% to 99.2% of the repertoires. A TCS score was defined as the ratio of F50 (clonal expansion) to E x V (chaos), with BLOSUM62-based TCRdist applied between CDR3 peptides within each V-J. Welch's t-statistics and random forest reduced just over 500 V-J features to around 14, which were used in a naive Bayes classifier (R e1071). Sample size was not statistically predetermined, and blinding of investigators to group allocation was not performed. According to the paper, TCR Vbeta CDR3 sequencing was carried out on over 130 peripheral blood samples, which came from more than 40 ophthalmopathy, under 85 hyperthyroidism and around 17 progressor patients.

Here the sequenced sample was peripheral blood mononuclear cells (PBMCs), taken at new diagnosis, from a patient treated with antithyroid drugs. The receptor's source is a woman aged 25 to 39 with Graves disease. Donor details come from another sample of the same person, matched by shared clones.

The CDR3 here reads CASTEGIPPQHF. The nucleotides read TGTGCCAGCACCGAAGGGATTCCGCCCCAGCATTTT. Rearrangement joined TRBV2 to TRBJ1-5, with the D gene too uncertain to name. The CDR3 spans 12 residues, from the cysteine through the phenylalanine. Only the CDR3 portion is preserved as DNA: 36 bases, with reading frame beginning at the first base. CDR1 SNHLY and CDR2 FYNNEI are derived from the germline V gene. At the junction V is shortened by 7 bases and J by 9 bases, with 13 bases in between.